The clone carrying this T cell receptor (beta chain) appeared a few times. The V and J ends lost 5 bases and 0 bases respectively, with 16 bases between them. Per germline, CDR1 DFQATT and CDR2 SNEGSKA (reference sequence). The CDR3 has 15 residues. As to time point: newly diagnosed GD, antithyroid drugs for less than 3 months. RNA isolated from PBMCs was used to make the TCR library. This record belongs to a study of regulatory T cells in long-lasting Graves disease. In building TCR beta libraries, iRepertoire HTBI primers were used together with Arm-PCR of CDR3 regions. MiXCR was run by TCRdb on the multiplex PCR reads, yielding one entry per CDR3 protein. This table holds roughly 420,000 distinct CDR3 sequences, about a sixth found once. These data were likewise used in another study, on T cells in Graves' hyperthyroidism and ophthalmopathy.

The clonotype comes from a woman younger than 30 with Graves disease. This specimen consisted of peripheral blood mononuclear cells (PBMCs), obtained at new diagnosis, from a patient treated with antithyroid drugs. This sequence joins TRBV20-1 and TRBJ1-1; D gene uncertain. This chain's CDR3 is CSAGIPGNMNTEAFF. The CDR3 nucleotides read TGCAGTGCTGGGATTCCGGGAAACATGAACACTGAAGCTTTCTTT.